This TCR beta chain was retrieved from a study of cytomegalovirus exposure and HLA in healthy donors. Study summary: It was reported in a later analysis that the same platform had been used for the roughly 130 validation repertoires as for the approximately 700 first-cohort repertoires.

Overall study results and limits: In vitro assays verified that three CMV-associated chains recognized CMV antigens specifically. Cytomegalovirus-associated TCR beta chains were listed, numbering roughly 150. Subsequent analysis revealed that first-cohort TCR clusters tended to co-occur in the 110 or so validation repertoires.

The CDR3 totals 14 residues. Deletions cut 7 bases from V and 2 bases from J, with 11 bases between. CDR1 and CDR2 (germline): MDHEN, SYDVKM. Comment on this clone: Its antigen is not identified.

Profiling relied on immunoSEQ multiplex PCR, and the TCRdb table lists in-frame clones only, not all of them. The table records some 48,000 clones, approximately 88% of them present only once. The material sequenced was PBMCs. The clonotype comes from a woman aged 25 to 45 in good health and CMV-seronegative. This sequence joins TRBV28 and TRBJ2-2, with D possibly TRBD2 on 6 matching bases. The CDR3 sequence is CASIASANTGELFF. The CDR3 DNA reads as TGTGCCAGCATCGCTAGCGCTAACACCGGGGAGCTGTTTTTT.